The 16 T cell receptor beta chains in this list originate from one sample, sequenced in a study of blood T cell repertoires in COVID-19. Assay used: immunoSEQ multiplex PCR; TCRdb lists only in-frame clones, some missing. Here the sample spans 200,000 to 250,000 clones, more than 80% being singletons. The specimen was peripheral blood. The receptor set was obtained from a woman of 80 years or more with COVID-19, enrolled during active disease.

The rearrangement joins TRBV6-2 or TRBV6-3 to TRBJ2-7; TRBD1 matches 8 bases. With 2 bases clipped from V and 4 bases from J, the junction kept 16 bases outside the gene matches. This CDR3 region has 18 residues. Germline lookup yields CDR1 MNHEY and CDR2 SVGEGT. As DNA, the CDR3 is TGTGCCAGCAGTTACCGGGGCTCGAGTCAGGGGGCGACGTACGAGCAGTACTTC. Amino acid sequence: CASSYRGSSQGATYEQYF.

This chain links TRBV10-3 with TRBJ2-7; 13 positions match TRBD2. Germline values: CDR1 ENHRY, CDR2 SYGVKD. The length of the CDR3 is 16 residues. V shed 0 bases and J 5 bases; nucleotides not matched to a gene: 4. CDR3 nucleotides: TGTGCCATCAGTGAGTCGGGACTAGCGGGATTTCACGAGCAGTACTTC. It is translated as CAISESGLAGFHEQYF.

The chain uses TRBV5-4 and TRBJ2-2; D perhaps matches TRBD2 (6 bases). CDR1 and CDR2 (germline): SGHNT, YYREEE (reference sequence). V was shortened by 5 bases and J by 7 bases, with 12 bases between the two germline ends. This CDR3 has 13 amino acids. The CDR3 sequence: CASSFRGNGELFF. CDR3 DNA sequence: TGTGCCAGCAGTTTCCGGGGGAACGGGGAGCTGTTTTTT. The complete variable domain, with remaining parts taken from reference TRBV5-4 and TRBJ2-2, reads ETGVTQSPTHLIKTRGQQVTLRCSSQSGHNTVSWYQQALGQGPQFIFQYYREEENGRGNFPPRFSGLQFPNYSSELNVNALELDDSALYLCASSFRGNGELFFGEGSRLTVL.

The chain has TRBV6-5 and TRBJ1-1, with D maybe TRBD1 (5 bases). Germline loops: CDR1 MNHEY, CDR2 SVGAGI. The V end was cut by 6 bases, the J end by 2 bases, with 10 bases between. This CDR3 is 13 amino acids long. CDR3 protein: CASRGGRNTEAFF. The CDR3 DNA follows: TGTGCCAGCAGGGGGGGTCGTAACACTGAAGCTTTCTTT.

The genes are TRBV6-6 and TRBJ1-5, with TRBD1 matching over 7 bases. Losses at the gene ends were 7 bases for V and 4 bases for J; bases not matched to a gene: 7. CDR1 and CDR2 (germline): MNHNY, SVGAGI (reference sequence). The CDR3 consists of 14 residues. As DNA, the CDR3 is TGTGCCAGCACCCCACAGGGGCGGAATCAGCCCCAGCATTTT. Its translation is CASTPQGRNQPQHF.

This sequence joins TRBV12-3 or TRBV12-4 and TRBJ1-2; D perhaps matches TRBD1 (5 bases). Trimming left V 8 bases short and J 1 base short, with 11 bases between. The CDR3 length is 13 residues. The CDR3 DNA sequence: TGTGCCAGCGGCACGGGGGTTAACTATGGCTACACCTTC. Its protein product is CASGTGVNYGYTF.

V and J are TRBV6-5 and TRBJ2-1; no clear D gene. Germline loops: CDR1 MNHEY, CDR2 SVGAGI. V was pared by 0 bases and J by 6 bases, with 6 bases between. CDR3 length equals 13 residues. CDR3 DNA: TGTGCCAGCAGTTACTCTGCTAGCAATGAGCAGTTCTTC. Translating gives CASSYSASNEQFF.

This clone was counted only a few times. The CDR3 region is CASRLGTESGGLAFF. The CDR3 nucleotides are TGTGCCAGCAGACTAGGGACAGAGAGCGGTGGATTAGCTTTCTTT. The V call is TRBV2, the J call TRBJ1-1, with 7 bases lining up with TRBD1. The CDR3 is 15 residues long. Germline V gene sequence: CDR1 SNHLY, CDR2 FYNNEI. The V gene end was trimmed by 6 bases and the J gene end by 10 bases; junction bases not matched to a gene: 17.

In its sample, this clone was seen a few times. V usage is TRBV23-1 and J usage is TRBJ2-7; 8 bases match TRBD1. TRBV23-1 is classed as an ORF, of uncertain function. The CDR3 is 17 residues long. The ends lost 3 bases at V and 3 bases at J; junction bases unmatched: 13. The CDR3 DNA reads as TGCGCCAGCAGTCATCTCCCAGGGGGCCCCAATGGCTACGAGCAGTACTTC. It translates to CASSHLPGGPNGYEQYF.

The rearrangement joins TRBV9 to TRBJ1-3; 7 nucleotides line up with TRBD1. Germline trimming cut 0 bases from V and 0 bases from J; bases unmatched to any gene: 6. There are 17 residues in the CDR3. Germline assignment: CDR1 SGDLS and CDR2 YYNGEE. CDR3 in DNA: TGTGCCAGCAGCGTAGAGAGGGGACAGAGCTCTGGAAACACCATATATTTT. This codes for CASSVERGQSSGNTIYF.

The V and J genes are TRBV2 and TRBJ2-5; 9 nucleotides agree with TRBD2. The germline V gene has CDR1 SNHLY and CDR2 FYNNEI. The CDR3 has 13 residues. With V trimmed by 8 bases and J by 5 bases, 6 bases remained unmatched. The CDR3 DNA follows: TGTGCCAGCGACGCACTAGCGGGTGAGACCCAGTACTTC. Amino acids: CASDALAGETQYF.

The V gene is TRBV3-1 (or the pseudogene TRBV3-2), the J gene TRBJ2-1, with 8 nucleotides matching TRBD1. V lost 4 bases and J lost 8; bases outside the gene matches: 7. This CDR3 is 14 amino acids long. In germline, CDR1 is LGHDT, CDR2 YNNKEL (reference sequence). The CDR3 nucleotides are TGTGCCAGCAGCCTAAAGACGACAGGGGATGAGCAGTTCTTC. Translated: CASSLKTTGDEQFF.

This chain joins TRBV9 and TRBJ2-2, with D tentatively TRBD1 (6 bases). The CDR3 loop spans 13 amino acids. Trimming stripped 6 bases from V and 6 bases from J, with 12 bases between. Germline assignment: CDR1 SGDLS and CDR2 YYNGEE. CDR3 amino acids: CASTRTEAGELFF. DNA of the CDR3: TGTGCCAGCACCCGGACAGAGGCCGGGGAGCTGTTTTTT.

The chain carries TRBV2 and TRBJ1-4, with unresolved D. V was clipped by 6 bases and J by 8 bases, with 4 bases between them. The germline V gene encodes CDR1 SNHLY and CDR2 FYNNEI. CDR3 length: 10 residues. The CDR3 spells CASREEKLFF. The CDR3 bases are TGTGCCAGCAGAGAGGAAAAACTGTTTTTT.

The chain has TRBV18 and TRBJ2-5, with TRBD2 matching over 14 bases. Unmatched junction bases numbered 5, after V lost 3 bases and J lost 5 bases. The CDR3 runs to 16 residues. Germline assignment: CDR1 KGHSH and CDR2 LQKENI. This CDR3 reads CASSPTSGGAWETQYF. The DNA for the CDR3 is TGTGCCAGCTCACCGACTAGCGGGGGGGCCTGGGAGACCCAGTACTTC.

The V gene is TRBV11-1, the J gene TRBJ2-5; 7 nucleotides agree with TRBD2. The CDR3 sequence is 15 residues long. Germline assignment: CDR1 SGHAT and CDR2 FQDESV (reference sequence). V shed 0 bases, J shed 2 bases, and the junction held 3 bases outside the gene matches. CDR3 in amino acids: CASSLARGGQETQYF. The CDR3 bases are TGTGCCAGCAGCTTAGCCCGCGGGGGACAAGAGACCCAGTACTTC.